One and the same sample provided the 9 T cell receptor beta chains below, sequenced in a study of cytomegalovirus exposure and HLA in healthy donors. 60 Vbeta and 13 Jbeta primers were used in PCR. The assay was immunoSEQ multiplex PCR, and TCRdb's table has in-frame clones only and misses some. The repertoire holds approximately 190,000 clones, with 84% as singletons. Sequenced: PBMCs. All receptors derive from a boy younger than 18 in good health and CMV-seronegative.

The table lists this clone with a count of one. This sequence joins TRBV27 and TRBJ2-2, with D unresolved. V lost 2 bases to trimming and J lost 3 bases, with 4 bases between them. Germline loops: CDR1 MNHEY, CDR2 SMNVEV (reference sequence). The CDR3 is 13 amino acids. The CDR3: CASSLIYTGELFF. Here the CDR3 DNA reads TGTGCCAGCAGTTTAATCTACACCGGGGAGCTGTTTTTT.

CDR3 sequence (DNA): TGTGCCAGCAGTACCTGTAGCGGGAGGGCCGACAATGAGCAGTTCTTC. It translates to CASSTCSGRADNEQFF. The rearrangement links TRBV6-7 to TRBJ2-1, with 11 nucleotides matching TRBD2. TRBV6-7 is an ORF, and what it does is uncertain. This CDR3 contains 16 residues. V trimming: 5 bases; J trimming: 5 bases; junction bases outside the gene matches: 8.

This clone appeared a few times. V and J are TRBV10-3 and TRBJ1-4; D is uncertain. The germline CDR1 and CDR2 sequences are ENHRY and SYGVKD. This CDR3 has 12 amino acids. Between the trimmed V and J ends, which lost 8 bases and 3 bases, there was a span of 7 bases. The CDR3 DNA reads TGTGCCATCTCAGGTTCTAATGAAAAACTGTTTTTT. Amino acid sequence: CAISGSNEKLFF.

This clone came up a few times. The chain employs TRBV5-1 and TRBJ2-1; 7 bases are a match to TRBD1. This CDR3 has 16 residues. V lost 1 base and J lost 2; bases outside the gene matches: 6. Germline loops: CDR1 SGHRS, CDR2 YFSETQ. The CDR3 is CASSLYNDRAYNEQFF. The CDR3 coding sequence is TGCGCCAGCAGCTTGTACAACGACAGGGCCTACAATGAGCAGTTCTTC.

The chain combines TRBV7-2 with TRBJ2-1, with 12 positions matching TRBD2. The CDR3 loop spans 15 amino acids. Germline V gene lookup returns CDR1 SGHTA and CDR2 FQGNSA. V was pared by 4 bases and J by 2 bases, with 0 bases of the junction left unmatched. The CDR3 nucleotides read TGTGCCAGCAGCTGGACTAGCGGGACCTACAATGAGCAGTTCTTC. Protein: CASSWTSGTYNEQFF.

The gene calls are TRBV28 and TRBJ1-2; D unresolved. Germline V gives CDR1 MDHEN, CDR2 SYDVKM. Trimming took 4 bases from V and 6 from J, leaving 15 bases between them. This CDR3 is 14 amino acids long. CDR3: CASSSPIPGDGYTF. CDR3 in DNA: TGTGCCAGCAGTTCCCCCATACCCGGGGATGGCTACACCTTC.

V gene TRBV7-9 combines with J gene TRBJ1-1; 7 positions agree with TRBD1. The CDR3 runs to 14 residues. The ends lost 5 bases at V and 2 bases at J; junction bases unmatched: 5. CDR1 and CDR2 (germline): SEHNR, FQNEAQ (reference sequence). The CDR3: CASSHRTGNTEAFF. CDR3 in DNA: TGTGCCAGCAGCCACCGGACAGGTAACACTGAAGCTTTCTTT.

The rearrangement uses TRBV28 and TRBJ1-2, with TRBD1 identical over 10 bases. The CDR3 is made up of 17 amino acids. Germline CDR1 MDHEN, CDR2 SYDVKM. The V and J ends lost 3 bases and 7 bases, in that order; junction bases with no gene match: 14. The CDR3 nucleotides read TGTGCCAGCAGTTTCCCGGGACAGGGGATTCCCTCTACTGGCTACACCTTC. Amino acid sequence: CASSFPGQGIPSTGYTF.

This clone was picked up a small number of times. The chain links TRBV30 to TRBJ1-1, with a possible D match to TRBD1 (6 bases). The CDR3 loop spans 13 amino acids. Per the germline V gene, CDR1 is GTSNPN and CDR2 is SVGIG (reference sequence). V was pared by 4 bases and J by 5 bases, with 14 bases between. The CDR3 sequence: CAWIVSGATEAFF. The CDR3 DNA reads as TGTGCCTGGATTGTTTCAGGGGCGACTGAAGCTTTCTTT.